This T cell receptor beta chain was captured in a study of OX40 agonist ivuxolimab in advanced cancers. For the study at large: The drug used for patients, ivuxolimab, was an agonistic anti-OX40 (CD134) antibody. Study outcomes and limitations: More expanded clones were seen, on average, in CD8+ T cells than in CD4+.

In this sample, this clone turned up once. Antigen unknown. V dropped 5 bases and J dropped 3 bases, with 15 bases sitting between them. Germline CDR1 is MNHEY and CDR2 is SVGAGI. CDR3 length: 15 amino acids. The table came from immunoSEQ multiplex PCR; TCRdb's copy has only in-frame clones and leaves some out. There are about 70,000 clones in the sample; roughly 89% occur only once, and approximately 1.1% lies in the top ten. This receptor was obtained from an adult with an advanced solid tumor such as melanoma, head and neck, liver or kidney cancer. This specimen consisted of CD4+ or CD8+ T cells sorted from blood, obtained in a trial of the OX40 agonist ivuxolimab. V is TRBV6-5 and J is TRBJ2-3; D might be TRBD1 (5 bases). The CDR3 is CASSLMGQGTDTQYF. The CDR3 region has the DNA TGTGCCAGCAGTCTTATGGGGCAGGGTACAGATACGCAGTATTTT.